The source of this T cell receptor (beta chain) is a study of long-term antiretroviral therapy in people with HIV. Notes on the study in general: HIV repertoire CDR3 lengths ranged less widely than those of controls.

As concerns this clone: Its antigen remains unknown.

The libraries were made with immunoSEQ v3.0 at survey level. Profiled with immunoSEQ multiplex PCR; TCRdb holds only in-frame clones, not every one. The sample shows roughly 23,000 clones, 84% of them seen only once. CDR3 length: 12 amino acids. Germline V CDR1 and CDR2: SGHKS, YYEKEE (reference sequence). Trimming removed 0 bases at V and 5 bases at J, with 5 bases between. The specimen comprised unsorted PBMCs, sampled 0.1 years before starting antiretroviral therapy. This clonotype was obtained from a man between 18 and 35 years old with HIV. This chain uses TRBV5-5 with TRBJ2-5; D gene unclear. CDR3 residues: CASSLVGETQYF. In DNA form, the CDR3 reads TGTGCCAGCAGCTTGGTAGGGGAGACCCAGTACTTC.